This TCR beta chain was obtained from a study of blood T cell repertoires in COVID-19. The repertoire was sequenced with immunoSEQ multiplex PCR; TCRdb's copy has only in-frame clones and lacks some. In the table there are 100,000 to 150,000 clones, approximately 81% of which are singletons. Trimming cost V 1 base and J 5 bases; bases outside gene matches: 9. Germline values: CDR1 SGHNT, CDR2 YYREEE (reference sequence). The CDR3 sequence is 16 residues long. Sample: peripheral blood. The chain carries TRBV5-4 and TRBJ2-1; 7 bases line up with TRBD2. This TCR came from a man aged 60 to 69 with acute or convalescent COVID-19. Here the CDR3 reads CASSLRLASGNNEQFF. CDR3 nucleotides: TGTGCCAGCAGCTTGAGGTTGGCTAGCGGTAACAATGAGCAGTTCTTC.